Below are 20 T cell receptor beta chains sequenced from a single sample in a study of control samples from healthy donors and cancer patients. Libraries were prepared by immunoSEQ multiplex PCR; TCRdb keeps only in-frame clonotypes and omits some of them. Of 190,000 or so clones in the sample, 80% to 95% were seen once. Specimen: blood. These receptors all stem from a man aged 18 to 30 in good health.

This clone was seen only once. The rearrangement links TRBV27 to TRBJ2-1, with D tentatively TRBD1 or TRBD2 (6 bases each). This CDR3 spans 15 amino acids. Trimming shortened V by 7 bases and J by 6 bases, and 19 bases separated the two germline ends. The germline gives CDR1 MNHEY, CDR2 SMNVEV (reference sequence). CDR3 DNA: TGTGCCAGCACCTTGTTAGGGGGGCAATCCAATGAGCAGTTCTTC. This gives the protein CASTLLGGQSNEQFF.

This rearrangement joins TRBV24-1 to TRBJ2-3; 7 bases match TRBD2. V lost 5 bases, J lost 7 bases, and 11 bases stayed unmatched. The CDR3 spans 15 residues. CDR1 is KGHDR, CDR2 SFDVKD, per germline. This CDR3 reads CATSVSGRERNTQYF. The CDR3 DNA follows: TGTGCCACCAGTGTCTCTGGGAGGGAGCGCAATACGCAGTATTTT.

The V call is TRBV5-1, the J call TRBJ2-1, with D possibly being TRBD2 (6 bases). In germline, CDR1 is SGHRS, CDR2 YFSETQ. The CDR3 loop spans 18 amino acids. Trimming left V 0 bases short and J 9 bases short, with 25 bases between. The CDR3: CASSLVSLTGGALGEQFF. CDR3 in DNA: TGCGCCAGCAGCTTGGTGTCTCTAACAGGAGGGGCCCTGGGTGAGCAGTTCTTC.

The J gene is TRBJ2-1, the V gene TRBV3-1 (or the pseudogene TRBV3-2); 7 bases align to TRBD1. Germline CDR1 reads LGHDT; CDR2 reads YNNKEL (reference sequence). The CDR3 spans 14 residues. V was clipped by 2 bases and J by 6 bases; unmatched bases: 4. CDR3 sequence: CASSQFAGGNEQFF. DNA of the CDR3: TGTGCCAGCAGCCAATTTGCAGGGGGCAATGAGCAGTTCTTC.

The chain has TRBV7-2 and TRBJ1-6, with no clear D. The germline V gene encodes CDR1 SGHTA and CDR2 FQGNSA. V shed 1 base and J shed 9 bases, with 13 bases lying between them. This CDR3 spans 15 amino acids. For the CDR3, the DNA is TGTGCCAGCAGCTTAGTCCAGGCTAGAGGTTCACCCCTCCACTTT. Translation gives CASSLVQARGSPLHF.

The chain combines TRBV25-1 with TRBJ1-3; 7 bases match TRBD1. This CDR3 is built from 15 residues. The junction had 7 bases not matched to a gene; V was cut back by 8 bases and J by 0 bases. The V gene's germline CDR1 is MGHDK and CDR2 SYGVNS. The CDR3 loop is CASGLTGDSGNTIYF. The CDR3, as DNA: TGTGCCAGCGGCCTTACAGGGGACTCTGGAAACACCATATATTTT.

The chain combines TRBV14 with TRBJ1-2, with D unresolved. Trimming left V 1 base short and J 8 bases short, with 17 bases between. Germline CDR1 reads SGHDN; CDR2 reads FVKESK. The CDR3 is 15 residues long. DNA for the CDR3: TGTGCCAGCAGCCAAGGATTTTCGACGTGGCCCGGCTACACCTTC. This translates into CASSQGFSTWPGYTF.

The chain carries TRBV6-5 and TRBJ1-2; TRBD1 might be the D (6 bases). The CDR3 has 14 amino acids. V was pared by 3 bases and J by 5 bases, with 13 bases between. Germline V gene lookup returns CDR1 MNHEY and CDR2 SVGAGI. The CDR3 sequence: CASSYGGAHYGYTF. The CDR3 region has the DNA TGTGCCAGCAGTTATGGGGGCGCTCATTATGGCTACACCTTC.

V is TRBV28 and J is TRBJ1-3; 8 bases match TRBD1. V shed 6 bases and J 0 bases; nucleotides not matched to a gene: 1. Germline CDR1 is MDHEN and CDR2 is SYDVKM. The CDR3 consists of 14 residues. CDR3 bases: TGTGCCAGCAGAACAGGGGGCTCTGGAAACACCATATATTTT. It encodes CASRTGGSGNTIYF.

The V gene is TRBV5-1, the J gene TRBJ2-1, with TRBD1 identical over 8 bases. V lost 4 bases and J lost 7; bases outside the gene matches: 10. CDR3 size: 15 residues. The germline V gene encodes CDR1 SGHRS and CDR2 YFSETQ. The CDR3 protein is CASSPGRDRMNEQFF. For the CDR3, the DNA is TGCGCCAGCAGCCCGGGCCGGGACAGGATGAATGAGCAGTTCTTC.

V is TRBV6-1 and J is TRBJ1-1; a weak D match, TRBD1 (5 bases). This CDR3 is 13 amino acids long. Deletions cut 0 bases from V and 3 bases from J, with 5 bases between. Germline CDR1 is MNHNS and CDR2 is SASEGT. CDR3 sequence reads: CASSEARDTEAFF. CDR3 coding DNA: TGTGCCAGCAGTGAAGCCAGGGACACTGAAGCTTTCTTT.

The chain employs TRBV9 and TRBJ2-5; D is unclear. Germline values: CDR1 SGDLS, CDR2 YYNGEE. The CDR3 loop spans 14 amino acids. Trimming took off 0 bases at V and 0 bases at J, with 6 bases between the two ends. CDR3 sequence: CASSVAPNQETQYF. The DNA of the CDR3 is TGTGCCAGCAGCGTAGCTCCTAACCAAGAGACCCAGTACTTC.

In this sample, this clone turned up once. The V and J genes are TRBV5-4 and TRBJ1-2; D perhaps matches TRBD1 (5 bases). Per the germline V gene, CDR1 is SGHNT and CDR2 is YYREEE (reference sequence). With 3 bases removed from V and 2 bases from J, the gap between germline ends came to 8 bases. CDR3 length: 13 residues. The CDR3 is CASSWGGNYGYTF. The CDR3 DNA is TGTGCCAGCAGCTGGGGGGGGAACTATGGCTACACCTTC.

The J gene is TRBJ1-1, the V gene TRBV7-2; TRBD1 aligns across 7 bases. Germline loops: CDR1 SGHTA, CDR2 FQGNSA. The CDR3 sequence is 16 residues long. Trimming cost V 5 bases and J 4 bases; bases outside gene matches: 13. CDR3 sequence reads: CASSIGQVGIGTEAFF. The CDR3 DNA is TGTGCCAGCAGCATTGGACAGGTCGGTATTGGCACTGAAGCTTTCTTT. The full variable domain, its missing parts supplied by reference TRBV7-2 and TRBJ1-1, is GAGVSQSPSNKVTEKGKDVELRCDPISGHTALYWYRQSLGQGLEFLIYFQGNSAPDKSGLPSDRFSAERTGGSVSTLTIQRTQQEDSAVYLCASSIGQVGIGTEAFFGQGTRLTVV.

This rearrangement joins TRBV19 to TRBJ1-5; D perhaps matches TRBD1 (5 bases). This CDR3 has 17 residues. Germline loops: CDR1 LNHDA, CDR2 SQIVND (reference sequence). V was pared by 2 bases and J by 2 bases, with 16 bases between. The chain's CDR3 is CASSILKAGLGNQPQHF. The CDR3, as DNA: TGTGCCAGTAGTATACTGAAAGCGGGGCTTGGCAATCAGCCCCAGCATTTT.

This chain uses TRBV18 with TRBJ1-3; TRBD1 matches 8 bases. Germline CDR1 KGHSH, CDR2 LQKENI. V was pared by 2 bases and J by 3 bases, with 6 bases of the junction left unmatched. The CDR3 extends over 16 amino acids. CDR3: CASSPTQGASGNTIYF. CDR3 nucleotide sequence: TGTGCCAGCTCACCAACCCAGGGGGCTAGTGGAAACACCATATATTTT.

CDR3 sequence reads: CAWSVGGGNTEAFF. The CDR3, as DNA: TGTGCCTGGAGTGTCGGAGGGGGAAACACTGAAGCTTTCTTT. The gene calls are TRBV30 and TRBJ1-1; a possible D gene is TRBD1 (6 bases). The CDR3 sequence is 14 residues long. Deletions cut 0 bases from V and 2 bases from J, with 10 bases between. The germline V gene has CDR1 GTSNPN and CDR2 SVGIG (reference sequence). Supplemented by reference TRBV30 and TRBJ1-1, the full variable domain reads SQTIHQWPATLVQPVGSPLSLECTVEGTSNPNLYWYRQAAGRGLQLLFYSVGIGQISSEVPQNLSASRPQDRQFILSSKKLLLSDSGFYLCAWSVGGGNTEAFFGQGTRLTVV.

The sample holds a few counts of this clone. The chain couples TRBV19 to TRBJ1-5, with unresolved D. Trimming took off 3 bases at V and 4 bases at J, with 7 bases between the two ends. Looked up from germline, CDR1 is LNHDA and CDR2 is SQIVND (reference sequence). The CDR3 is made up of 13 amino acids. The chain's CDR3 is CASSMSRNQPQHF. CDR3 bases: TGTGCCAGTAGTATGAGTCGTAATCAGCCCCAGCATTTT.

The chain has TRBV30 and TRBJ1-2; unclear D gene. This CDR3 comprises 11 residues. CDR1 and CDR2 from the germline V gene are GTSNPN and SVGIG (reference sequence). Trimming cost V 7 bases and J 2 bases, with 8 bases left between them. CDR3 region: CASTRNYGYTF. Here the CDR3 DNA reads TGTGCCTCCACACGAAACTATGGCTACACCTTC.

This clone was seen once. The CDR3 loop reads CASSRNSGNEQFF. CDR3 nucleotide sequence: TGTGCCAGCAGCCGAAATAGCGGGAATGAGCAGTTCTTC. This sequence joins TRBV3-1 (or the pseudogene TRBV3-2) and TRBJ2-1; 7 bases line up with TRBD2. The germline V gene has CDR1 LGHDT and CDR2 YNNKEL (reference sequence). The CDR3 totals 13 residues. V lost 4 bases, J lost 7 bases, and 4 bases stayed unmatched.